Listed here are 31 T cell receptor beta chains from one sample, sequenced in a study of T-cell memory formation after mild COVID-19. MiXCR, run by TCRdb on the 5' RACE reads, gives a single entry per CDR3 protein. Of under 450,000 distinct CDR3 sequences in the sample, approximately 15% were seen once. The sequenced material came from PBMCs or a T cell subset sorted from them (not recorded which). Receptors originate from a man aged 18 to 30 who had mild COVID-19 (a few samples of this study predate the infection). Cell type and time point are not known.

This clonotype was counted a few times. V is TRBV4-1 and J is TRBJ1-1; no clear D gene. The V gene lost 11 bases and the J gene lost 1 base, with 17 bases spanning the gap. This CDR3 spans 14 amino acids. Germline V gene sequence: CDR1 MGHRA, CDR2 YSYEKL. CDR3 nucleotide sequence: TGCGCCGGCTCCCCCGGGGTGGGGAACACTGAAGCTTTCTTT. Amino acid sequence: CAGSPGVGNTEAFF.

The rearrangement links TRBV5-1 to TRBJ1-1; D remains ambiguous. Germline V lookup: CDR1 SGHRS, CDR2 YFSETQ. V was trimmed by 4 bases and J by 4 bases, leaving 5 bases between them. The CDR3 sequence is 11 residues long. In DNA form, the CDR3 reads TGCGCCAGCAGCACGGCCACTGAAGCTTTCTTT. Amino acid sequence: CASSTATEAFF.

This clonotype was picked up a small number of times. J is TRBJ1-3 and V is TRBV6-5; D is undetermined. Germline V gene sequence: CDR1 MNHEY, CDR2 SVGAGI. CDR3 size: 17 residues. V lost 5 bases and J 2 bases, leaving 19 bases between the germline ends. The CDR3: CASSGWSAGRTGNTIYF. For the CDR3, the DNA is TGTGCCAGCAGTGGGTGGTCGGCCGGACGAACTGGAAACACCATATATTTT.

In this sample, this clonotype turned up many times. The genes are TRBV28 and TRBJ1-2; no reliable D call. The CDR3 is 13 residues long. V was cut by 3 bases and J by 8 bases, with 13 bases left in between. CDR1 and CDR2 from the germline V gene are MDHEN and SYDVKM. CDR3 sequence (DNA): TGTGCCAGCAGTTTCCTCCCCCCGAGGGGCTACACCTTC. Protein sequence: CASSFLPPRGYTF.

The chain combines TRBV2 with TRBJ1-2; D is possibly TRBD1 (6 bases). Trimming cost V 4 bases and J 0 bases, with 15 bases left between them. CDR3 length: 16 amino acids. Per the germline V gene, CDR1 is SNHLY and CDR2 is FYNNEI. CDR3 amino acids: CASSGVFTGTNYGYTF. The CDR3 DNA reads as TGTGCCAGCAGTGGGGTATTTACAGGGACTAACTATGGCTACACCTTC.

This rearrangement joins TRBV9 to TRBJ1-5; a weak D match, TRBD1 (5 bases). V was pared by 4 bases and J by 2 bases, with 13 bases between. The CDR3 totals 15 residues. Germline V gives CDR1 SGDLS, CDR2 YYNGEE. The CDR3 region has the DNA TGTGCCAGCAGCACCCCGGGGGGGGGCAATCAGCCCCAGCATTTT. Protein sequence: CASSTPGGGNQPQHF. Based on the CDR3 plus reference TRBV9 and TRBJ1-5, the full variable domain is DSGVTQTPKHLITATGQRVTLRCSPRSGDLSVYWYQQSLDQGLQFLIQYYNGEERAKGNILERFSAQQFPDLHSELNLSSLELGDSALYFCASSTPGGGNQPQHFGDGTRLSIL.

This clonotype was seen at least ten times. This rearrangement joins TRBV5-1 to TRBJ2-1, with D unclear. Germline V gene data show CDR1 as SGHRS and CDR2 as YFSETQ. The CDR3 loop spans 14 amino acids. V was cut by 0 bases and J by 0 bases, with 4 bases left in between. The DNA of the CDR3 is TGCGCCAGCAGCTTGGGGGACTCCTACAATGAGCAGTTCTTC. It specifies CASSLGDSYNEQFF.

This clonotype has a count of ten or more. The J gene is TRBJ1-2, the V gene TRBV15, with D possibly being TRBD1 (5 bases). CDR3 length: 13 amino acids. CDR1 is LNHNV, CDR2 YYDKDF, per germline (reference sequence). The V and J ends lost 3 bases and 2 bases respectively, with 7 bases between them. CDR3 in amino acids: CATSRAGNYGYTF. CDR3 in DNA: TGTGCCACCAGCAGGGCAGGGAACTATGGCTACACCTTC.

This chain joins TRBV19 and TRBJ2-4; D is perhaps TRBD1 (6 bases). Trimming removed 5 bases at V and 12 bases at J, with 11 bases between. Germline V gene lookup returns CDR1 LNHDA and CDR2 SQIVND (reference sequence). The CDR3 sequence is 11 residues long. The CDR3 sequence is CASSGHRDQYF. CDR3 nucleotides: TGTGCCAGTAGTGGTCACAGGGATCAGTACTTC.

The chain joins TRBV15 to TRBJ2-2; D is undetermined. V lost 0 bases and J 1 base, leaving 3 bases between the germline ends. The CDR3 has 14 residues. CDR1 is LNHNV, CDR2 YYDKDF, per germline (reference sequence). CDR3 sequence reads: CATSREKNTGELFF. In nucleotides, the CDR3 is TGTGCCACCAGCAGAGAGAAGAACACCGGGGAGCTGTTTTTT.

In this sample, this clonotype turned up a few times. The J gene is TRBJ2-3, the V gene TRBV28; 9 bases align to TRBD2. The junction had 14 bases not matched to a gene; V was cut back by 6 bases and J by 4 bases. Looked up from germline, CDR1 is MDHEN and CDR2 is SYDVKM. The CDR3 length is 17 residues. This CDR3 reads CASSLWGSGGGSDTQYF. CDR3 DNA sequence: TGTGCCAGCAGCCTATGGGGTAGCGGGGGTGGATCAGATACGCAGTATTTT.

The chain is built from TRBV11-2 and TRBJ2-1, with D unresolved. Per the germline V gene, CDR1 is SGHAT and CDR2 is FQNNGV. The V and J ends lost 5 bases and 9 bases respectively, with 8 bases between them. There are 11 residues in the CDR3. CDR3 amino acids: CASSPELEQFF. CDR3 bases: TGTGCCAGCAGCCCAGAGCTTGAGCAGTTCTTC.

The genes are TRBV5-6 and TRBJ1-6, with D hard to call. CDR3 length: 13 residues. Trimming stripped 0 bases from V and 7 bases from J, with 5 bases between. The germline CDR1 and CDR2 sequences are SGHDT and YYEEEE. CDR3 in DNA: TGTGCCAGCAGCTTGGGTTCCAATTCACCCCTCCACTTT. Encoded protein: CASSLGSNSPLHF.

This clonotype was observed a handful of times. The chain combines TRBV12-3 or TRBV12-4 with TRBJ2-1, with a weak D call TRBD1 (6 bases). This CDR3 spans 11 amino acids. Between the trimmed V and J ends, which lost 4 bases and 12 bases, there was a span of 10 bases. The DNA of the CDR3 is TGTGCCAGCAGTTCATCAGGGGCGCAGTTCTTC. Amino acids: CASSSSGAQFF.

This clonotype was counted ten times or more. The J gene is TRBJ1-1, the V gene TRBV5-1; D unclear. CDR3 length: 15 residues. Germline lookup yields CDR1 SGHRS and CDR2 YFSETQ. V was pared by 0 bases and J by 1 base, with 10 bases between. The CDR3 DNA reads TGCGCCAGCAGCTTGGGCGGATGGGGGAACACTGAAGCTTTCTTT. Translation: CASSLGGWGNTEAFF.

This clonotype was counted only a few times. The rearrangement uses TRBV10-3 and TRBJ2-5, with unresolved D. Deletions cut 10 bases from V and 1 base from J, with 13 bases between. Germline CDR1 ENHRY, CDR2 SYGVKD. The CDR3 totals 13 residues. This chain's CDR3 is CATCPVTQETQYF. The CDR3 DNA sequence: TGTGCCACCTGTCCCGTGACCCAAGAGACCCAGTACTTC.

V usage is TRBV5-1 and J usage is TRBJ2-7; the D gene is possibly TRBD2 (6 bases). Trimming shortened V by 2 bases and J by 1 base, and 16 bases separated the two germline ends. This CDR3 comprises 16 residues. Germline V gene lookup returns CDR1 SGHRS and CDR2 YFSETQ. The chain's CDR3 is CASSLVRGTESYEQYF. For the CDR3, the DNA is TGCGCCAGCAGCTTAGTTCGCGGGACTGAGTCCTACGAGCAGTACTTC.

This clonotype has more than one count but fewer than ten. The rearrangement joins TRBV12-3 or TRBV12-4 to TRBJ1-1; possibly TRBD1 for D (5 bases). The length of the CDR3 is 13 residues. V gave up 3 bases and J gave up 4 bases, with 9 bases separating them. Here the CDR3 DNA reads TGTGCCAGCAGTTTCCAGGGAGCCACTGAAGCTTTCTTT. It translates to CASSFQGATEAFF.

There are a few counts of this clonotype. This sequence joins TRBV7-9 and TRBJ1-2; 8 nucleotides line up with TRBD1. Germline V gives CDR1 SEHNR, CDR2 FQNEAQ (reference sequence). This CDR3 spans 17 amino acids. The junction had 7 bases not matched to a gene; V was cut back by 1 base and J by 0 bases. CDR3 nucleotide sequence: TGTGCCAGCAGCTTAGAGGGCAGGGGGCCCTCTAACTATGGCTACACCTTC. Protein product: CASSLEGRGPSNYGYTF.

The chain has TRBV5-6 and TRBJ2-4, with D unclear. V was shortened by 4 bases and J by 2 bases, with 13 bases between the two germline ends. Germline-derived CDR1 and CDR2 are SGHDT and YYEEEE. This CDR3 has 15 amino acids. Here the CDR3 DNA reads TGTGCCAGCAGCCCGAGGTGGGGTACCAAAAACATTCAGTACTTC. The encoded protein is CASSPRWGTKNIQYF.

This clonotype was counted a few times. The chain links TRBV3-1 to TRBJ2-2; maybe TRBD1 (6 bases). The CDR3 is 15 residues long. V was trimmed by 4 bases and J by 2 bases, leaving 11 bases between them. Germline values: CDR1 LGHDT, CDR2 YNNKEL (reference sequence). Here the CDR3 reads CASSLAGTNTGELFF. The CDR3 DNA sequence: TGTGCCAGCAGCCTGGCAGGGACAAACACCGGGGAGCTGTTTTTT.

The V gene is TRBV2, the J gene TRBJ1-3; 7 bases match TRBD1. J gave up 0 bases and V 6 bases, and 2 bases lay outside the gene matches. CDR3 length: 14 amino acids. The germline gives CDR1 SNHLY, CDR2 FYNNEI. CDR3: CASSNRGSGNTIYF. The CDR3, as DNA: TGTGCCAGCAGCAACAGGGGCTCTGGAAACACCATATATTTT.

J is TRBJ2-1 and V is TRBV7-2; D unclear. V lost 2 bases and J 8 bases, leaving 10 bases between the germline ends. CDR1 and CDR2 from the germline V gene are SGHTA and FQGNSA. The CDR3 totals 13 residues. In DNA form, the CDR3 reads TGTGCCAGCAGCTTAACCAGATCGGATGAGCAGTTCTTC. Translated, it gives CASSLTRSDEQFF.

This chain links TRBV6-2 or TRBV6-3 with TRBJ2-3, with TRBD2 as a possible D gene (6 bases). Trimming took off 2 bases at V and 4 bases at J, with 10 bases between the two ends. CDR1 MNHEY and CDR2 SVGEGT come from the germline V gene. The CDR3 totals 14 residues. CDR3 sequence: CASSYGREADTQYF. The CDR3 DNA reads TGTGCCAGCAGTTACGGCAGGGAGGCAGATACGCAGTATTTT.

This clonotype was detected a few times. CDR3 loop: CASSLFTGVRNTEAFF. The CDR3 DNA follows: TGTGCCAGCAGCTTGTTTACAGGCGTGCGGAACACTGAAGCTTTCTTT. V usage is TRBV5-5 and J usage is TRBJ1-1; tentatively, D is TRBD1 (5 bases). This CDR3 spans 16 amino acids. V was shortened by 1 base and J by 1 base, with 14 bases between the two germline ends. Germline CDR1 SGHKS, CDR2 YYEKEE (reference sequence).

The V call is TRBV6-5, the J call TRBJ1-6; D possibly corresponds to TRBD1 (5 bases). The CDR3 totals 14 residues. Germline assignment: CDR1 MNHEY and CDR2 SVGAGI. The ends were cut back, 5 bases at V and 6 bases at J, with 11 bases in the middle. This chain's CDR3 is CASSETDPNSPLHF. CDR3 DNA: TGTGCCAGCAGTGAGACAGACCCTAATTCACCCCTCCACTTT.

This clonotype occurred a few times. The rearrangement links TRBV7-2 to TRBJ2-3; no clear D. Looked up from germline, CDR1 is SGHTA and CDR2 is FQGNSA. Trimming stripped 5 bases from V and 9 bases from J, with 9 bases between. CDR3 size: 11 residues. The CDR3 loop reads CASSPYSTQYF. DNA for the CDR3: TGTGCCAGCAGCCCCTACAGCACGCAGTATTTT.

This clonotype was found a few times. The CDR3 reads CASSLTQGARGSEQFF. CDR3 sequence (DNA): TGTGCCAGCAGTTTAACCCAGGGGGCGCGAGGTTCTGAGCAGTTCTTC. The chain links TRBV27 to TRBJ2-1, with TRBD1 identical over 8 bases. CDR3 length: 16 residues. The germline CDR1 and CDR2 sequences are MNHEY and SMNVEV (reference sequence). V trimming: 2 bases; J trimming: 9 bases; junction bases outside the gene matches: 12.

The sample holds a few counts of this clonotype. CDR3 protein: CASRPGLYYGYTF. The CDR3 nucleotides read TGTGCCAGCAGGCCGGGTCTCTACTATGGCTACACCTTC. The chain recombines TRBV21-1 with TRBJ1-2. TRBV21-1 is a pseudogene segment. This CDR3 is 13 amino acids long.

The V call is TRBV5-1, the J call TRBJ1-1; TRBD1 is a possible D gene (6 bases). This CDR3 is 16 amino acids long. V was shortened by 4 bases and J by 3 bases, with 19 bases between the two germline ends. In germline, CDR1 is SGHRS, CDR2 YFSETQ. CDR3 sequence: CASSQIGQGIYTEAFF. DNA for the CDR3: TGCGCCAGCAGCCAAATCGGCCAGGGGATCTACACTGAAGCTTTCTTT.

V is TRBV28 and J is TRBJ1-1; 10 nucleotides match TRBD1. CDR1 is MDHEN and CDR2 is SYDVKM in the germline V gene. J gave up 6 bases and V 4 bases, and 14 bases lay outside the gene matches. This CDR3 is 17 amino acids long. The chain's CDR3 is CASSSPHGTGESPEAFF. The CDR3 nucleotides are TGTGCCAGCAGTTCCCCTCATGGGACAGGGGAGTCCCCTGAAGCTTTCTTT.